This TCR beta chain stems from a study of blood T cell repertoires in COVID-19 (dated by TCRdb to 2018 to 2020). With respect to the entire study: Samples covering the acute and convalescent phases of COVID-19 were provided by collaborators in the United States, Italy and Spain. The repertoires were released in a freely available public database intended as a resource for research on the immune response to SARS-CoV-2. Samples came from the ongoing ImmuneRACE study (first 160 participants) plus 1,254 subjects from 6 global collaborators. Nearly every sample came with metadata listing a de-identified subject ID, COVID-19 status, age in years and sex. The material from the prospective study consisted of cDNA or gDNA derived from T cells, B-cell-depleted T cells, or PBMCs. Where available, HLA class I and class II types were taken from metadata supplied by the sample provider and were not determined by assay-based typing. Subjects who had been exposed to COVID-19, were actively infected with it, or had recovered from it provided the deeply sampled blood TCRbeta repertoires that made up the dataset.

Concerning this clone: The antigen it binds to is not known. Nothing much larger sits one base from this clone, and base qualities are not available.

The collaborating institutions used their own protocols to collect whole blood in K2EDTA tubes. For TCRbeta analysis, collaborators shipped samples as frozen whole blood, isolated PBMCs, or DNA extracted from either of those sample types. Results and caveats for the whole study, not just this receptor: How much clinical and demographic metadata was included differed by source and by participant, and the metadata was provided uncurated.

TCRbeta CDR3 regions were amplified from genomic DNA using the immunoSEQ Assay, a bias-controlled multiplex PCR. Turning to the authors' computational methods: Nucleated cell counts per sample were estimated from amplification of reference gene primers within the assay. To quantify the absolute abundance of each unique TCRbeta CDR3 rearrangement, sequence reads were collapsed and filtered. For each sample, productive Simpson clonality was calculated as the square root of Simpson's diversity index across productive rearrangements. What TCRdb holds here is the immuneACCESS table cut down to in-frame rearrangements. Part of the clones is not present; checked against another copy, under half of the missing clones reflect an unresolved V gene, and the others are unexplained. The V and J calls and clone size come from that table; D and trimming were worked out from the DNA. The sample table shows around 85,000 clones, and around 90% are seen once. Together, the top ten hold 5.4% of the sample.

Sequencing was done on a sample of peripheral blood. The sequence was collected from a man in his 60s with acute or convalescent COVID-19.

In nucleotides, the sequence is TGCGCCAGCAGATTGAACGGTGCGGGCGGCTACACCTTC. Protein translation: CASRLNGAGGYTF. In this chain, TRBV5-1 is recombined with TRBJ1-2, with the D gene not confidently named. The CDR3 goes from the cysteine to the phenylalanine over 13 residues. Of the read, only the CDR3 DNA is kept; its 39 bases are in frame from base 1. Relative to germline, V is 5 bases shorter and J is 8 bases shorter, with 16 bases between their ends. As encoded in the germline V gene, CDR1 is SGHRS while CDR2 is YFSETQ. The CDR3, completed at both ends by the reference TRBV5-1 and TRBJ1-2 genes, gives the full variable domain KAGVTQTPRYLIKTRGQQVTLSCSPISGHRSVSWYQQTPGQGLQFLFEYFSETQRNKGNFPGRFSGRQFSNSRSEMNVSTLELGDSALYLCASRLNGAGGYTFGSGTRLTVV.